The 25 T cell receptor beta chains below come from one sample, sequenced in a study of shared clonotypes between healthy human individuals. The protocol was immunoSEQ multiplex PCR, while the TCRdb copy is restricted to in-frame clones and leaves out a portion. The sample carries some 470,000 clones, about three quarters recorded once. The sample taken for sequencing was PBMCs. The receptors stem from a woman aged 40 to 50 in good health. Some clones in this sample may be carry-over from other donors' samples.

In this sample, this clone turned up once. The V gene is TRBV29-1, the J gene TRBJ2-3, with D unclear. The germline V gene has CDR1 SQVTM and CDR2 ANQGSEA. V was clipped by 8 bases and J by 0 bases, with 12 bases between them. This CDR3 is 13 amino acids long. This CDR3 is CSTRLRSTDTQYF. CDR3 in DNA: TGCAGCACCCGCCTGCGGAGCACAGATACGCAGTATTTT.

This clone was found many times. The CDR3 is CASSYLEGEAYEQYF. CDR3 nucleotides: TGTGCCAGCAGTTACTTAGAGGGGGAAGCCTACGAGCAGTACTTC. The genes are TRBV6-5 and TRBJ2-7; D is possibly TRBD1 (6 bases). CDR1 MNHEY and CDR2 SVGAGI come from the germline V gene. Deletions cut 1 base from V and 2 bases from J, with 12 bases between. CDR3 length: 15 amino acids.

This clone has just a few counts. The chain couples TRBV20-1 to TRBJ1-2; 7 positions agree with TRBD1. Germline V gene sequence: CDR1 DFQATT, CDR2 SNEGSKA (reference sequence). V was pared by 6 bases and J by 10 bases, with 8 bases of the junction left unmatched. There are 11 residues in the CDR3. The CDR3 reads CSASGQLDYTF. CDR3 coding DNA: TGCAGTGCGTCGGGACAGTTGGACTACACCTTC.

Written as DNA, the CDR3 is TGCAGCGTTGCCTATAAGGGCAGGGTCCGCTACGAGCAGTACTTC. It yields the protein CSVAYKGRVRYEQYF. The chain uses TRBV29-1 and TRBJ2-7; D may be TRBD1 (5 bases). V was trimmed by 4 bases and J by 3 bases, leaving 19 bases between them. Germline assignment: CDR1 SQVTM and CDR2 ANQGSEA. The CDR3 contains 15 residues.

The chain has TRBV25-1 and TRBJ1-2; 7 bases map to TRBD1. This CDR3 comprises 16 residues. CDR1 MGHDK and CDR2 SYGVNS come from the germline V gene. The V and J ends lost 3 bases and 8 bases, in that order; junction bases with no gene match: 15. The DNA for the CDR3 is TGTGCCAGCAGTGATCCATATCAGAGGGGGCCCCGGGGCTACACCTTC. Protein product: CASSDPYQRGPRGYTF.

This clone was counted a single time. The chain joins TRBV7-9 to TRBJ2-5, with D unclear. Trimming pared 5 bases from V and 3 bases from J, leaving 10 bases between. This CDR3 contains 13 residues. Germline V CDR1 and CDR2: SEHNR, FQNEAQ (reference sequence). This CDR3 is CASSGKAEETQYF. The CDR3 region has the DNA TGTGCCAGCAGCGGTAAAGCCGAAGAGACCCAGTACTTC.

In its sample, this clone was seen many times. The same CDR3 is also encoded by other DNA sequences in this sample. This chain links TRBV27 with TRBJ2-5; 7 bases line up with TRBD1. Trimming took 7 bases from V and 6 from J; bases not matched to a gene: 20. This CDR3 has 17 residues. Per the germline V gene, CDR1 is MNHEY and CDR2 is SMNVEV (reference sequence). The CDR3 sequence is CASTSGRGQGTKKTQYF. CDR3 nucleotide sequence: TGTGCCAGCACCTCGGGTAGGGGGCAGGGTACGAAGAAGACCCAGTACTTC.

The chain employs TRBV11-2 and TRBJ2-2; 7 positions match TRBD1. Per germline, CDR1 SGHAT and CDR2 FQNNGV. The CDR3 covers 13 residues. Germline trimming cut 4 bases from V and 6 bases from J; bases unmatched to any gene: 2. CDR3 sequence: CASSSQGSGELFF. CDR3 bases: TGTGCCAGCAGCTCACAGGGGTCCGGGGAGCTGTTTTTT.

This clone was seen a single time. The chain employs TRBV30 and TRBJ1-1; the D gene is possibly TRBD1 (6 bases). Germline lookup yields CDR1 GTSNPN and CDR2 SVGIG (reference sequence). The CDR3 is made up of 14 amino acids. The germline V and J ends were trimmed by 3 bases and 0 bases, with 11 bases remaining between them. CDR3 sequence: CAWSGQRMNTEAFF. CDR3 in DNA: TGTGCCTGGAGCGGACAGAGAATGAACACTGAAGCTTTCTTT.

The J gene is TRBJ1-1, the V gene TRBV19; maybe TRBD1 (5 bases). The CDR3 covers 13 residues. V was cut by 3 bases and J by 10 bases, with 15 bases left in between. CDR1 LNHDA and CDR2 SQIVND come from the germline V gene (reference sequence). The DNA for the CDR3 is TGTGCCAGTAGTATGGGGCCTACAGCGGGAGCTTTCTTT. Translated: CASSMGPTAGAFF.

The chain is built from TRBV30 and TRBJ2-5; no firm D call. The length of the CDR3 is 14 residues. The V gene lost 2 bases and the J gene lost 1 base, with 11 bases spanning the gap. Per germline, CDR1 GTSNPN and CDR2 SVGIG (reference sequence). For the CDR3, the DNA is TGTGCCTGGAGTCCCCGGCATCTCCAAGAGACCCAGTACTTC. Protein sequence: CAWSPRHLQETQYF.

The chain joins TRBV29-1 to TRBJ2-7; TRBD1 might be the D (6 bases). The V end lost 0 bases, the J end lost 2 bases, and 17 bases lay between the germline ends. Germline CDR1 is SQVTM and CDR2 is ANQGSEA. This CDR3 comprises 16 residues. The CDR3 DNA is TGCAGCGTTGAAGACTTCGGGACAAAGGGAACCTACGAGCAGTACTTC. It encodes CSVEDFGTKGTYEQYF.

The rearrangement links TRBV30 to TRBJ1-3, with D maybe TRBD1 (6 bases). V lost 7 bases and J lost 0, with 10 bases in between. From germline, CDR1 is GTSNPN and CDR2 SVGIG (reference sequence). CDR3 length: 13 residues. CDR3 residues: CALQDSSGNTIYF. In DNA form, the CDR3 reads TGTGCCTTACAGGACAGCTCTGGAAACACCATATATTTT.

Note on this clone: This specimen includes other DNA sequences encoding the same CDR3. This chain joins TRBV5-1 and TRBJ2-7; TRBD2 matches at 10 bases. The CDR3 sequence is 15 residues long. Germline CDR1 reads SGHRS; CDR2 reads YFSETQ. The V and J ends lost 0 bases and 2 bases, in that order; junction bases with no gene match: 2. The CDR3 coding sequence is TGCGCCAGCAGCTTGGGGACTAGCGGAACCTACGAGCAGTACTTC. It translates to CASSLGTSGTYEQYF.

The chain has TRBV19 and TRBJ2-3; D may be TRBD2 (6 bases). CDR1 and CDR2 from the germline V gene are LNHDA and SQIVND (reference sequence). The length of the CDR3 is 15 residues. Between the trimmed V and J ends, which lost 3 bases and 0 bases, there was a span of 10 bases. The CDR3 sequence is CASSISAGSTDTQYF. CDR3 sequence (DNA): TGTGCCAGTAGTATTTCCGCGGGGAGCACAGATACGCAGTATTTT. Based on the CDR3 plus reference TRBV19 and TRBJ2-3, the full variable domain is DGGITQSPKYLFRKEGQNVTLSCEQNLNHDAMYWYRQDPGQGLRLIYYSQIVNDFQKGDIAEGYSVSREKKESFPLTVTSAQKNPTAFYLCASSISAGSTDTQYFGPGTRLTVL.

There are a few counts of this clone. CDR3 in amino acids: CASSPGQGAGTEAFF. DNA of the CDR3: TGTGCCAGCTCACCAGGACAGGGGGCAGGGACTGAAGCTTTCTTT. The chain uses TRBV18 and TRBJ1-1; 11 positions match TRBD1. Looked up from germline, CDR1 is KGHSH and CDR2 is LQKENI. With V trimmed by 2 bases and J by 5 bases, 4 bases remained unmatched. The CDR3 spans 15 residues. Looking up the rest from reference TRBV18 and TRBJ1-1 gives the full variable domain: NAGVMQNPRHLVRRRGQEARLRCSPMKGHSHVYWYRQLPEEGLKFMVYLQKENIIDESGMPKERFSAEFPKEGPSILRIQQVVRGDSAAYFCASSPGQGAGTEAFFGQGTRLTVV.

A single count supports this clone. The gene calls are TRBV5-4 and TRBJ1-2; 9 nucleotides line up with TRBD1. This CDR3 is built from 14 residues. J was trimmed by 3 bases and V by 3 bases; bases with no gene match: 3. Germline lookup yields CDR1 SGHNT and CDR2 YYREEE (reference sequence). The CDR3 region is CASSSQGADYGYTF. CDR3 DNA: TGTGCCAGCAGCTCACAGGGGGCTGACTATGGCTACACCTTC.

V is TRBV2 and J is TRBJ2-6; weak D call: TRBD1 (5 bases). V lost 7 bases and J lost 0, with 16 bases in between. Germline values: CDR1 SNHLY, CDR2 FYNNEI. The CDR3 covers 17 residues. CDR3 loop: CASTLRQGISGANVLTF. In nucleotides, the CDR3 is TGTGCCAGCACCCTCAGGCAGGGCATCTCTGGGGCCAACGTCCTGACTTTC.

The CDR3 protein is CASSLPSGTEHYEQYF. CDR3 sequence (DNA): TGCGCCAGCAGCTTGCCCTCCGGGACAGAACACTACGAGCAGTACTTC. V usage is TRBV5-1 and J usage is TRBJ2-7; 7 bases match TRBD1. The V gene end was trimmed by 1 base and the J gene end by 3 bases; junction bases not matched to a gene: 10. Germline values: CDR1 SGHRS, CDR2 YFSETQ. The CDR3 is 16 residues long.

This sequence joins TRBV27 and TRBJ2-1, with D possibly being TRBD1 or TRBD2 (5 bases each). The length of the CDR3 is 12 residues. With 3 bases removed from V and 12 bases from J, the gap between germline ends came to 12 bases. Germline CDR1 reads MNHEY; CDR2 reads SMNVEV (reference sequence). CDR3 region: CASSFRGVGQFF. The CDR3 nucleotides read TGTGCCAGCAGTTTTCGAGGGGTCGGGCAGTTCTTC.

V usage is TRBV19 and J usage is TRBJ1-5; no clear D. Germline V lookup: CDR1 LNHDA, CDR2 SQIVND (reference sequence). This CDR3 contains 16 residues. Trimming shortened V by 7 bases and J by 4 bases, and 20 bases separated the two germline ends. This CDR3 reads CASTPVDGNGNQPQHF. The CDR3 DNA reads TGTGCCAGTACCCCGGTCGATGGGAACGGGAATCAGCCCCAGCATTTT.

This chain links TRBV9 with TRBJ2-1; 10 bases line up with TRBD2. Germline assignment: CDR1 SGDLS and CDR2 YYNGEE. After removal of 4 bases from V and 8 bases from J, the junction contained 12 bases not matched to a gene. The CDR3 has 16 amino acids. The CDR3 DNA sequence: TGTGCCAGCAGCCCCTGGCTAGCGGGGGCCCCGGATGAGCAGTTCTTC. Protein sequence: CASSPWLAGAPDEQFF. The full variable domain, its missing parts supplied by reference TRBV9 and TRBJ2-1, is DSGVTQTPKHLITATGQRVTLRCSPRSGDLSVYWYQQSLDQGLQFLIQYYNGEERAKGNILERFSAQQFPDLHSELNLSSLELGDSALYFCASSPWLAGAPDEQFFGPGTRLTVL.

Turning to this clone: This may arise from a read error, as a much more abundant clone is one base away. The rearrangement uses TRBV6-6 and TRBJ2-3, with 12 positions matching TRBD2. The CDR3 runs to 14 residues. Germline CDR1 MNHNY, CDR2 SVGAGI (reference sequence). After removal of 6 bases from V and 3 bases from J, the junction contained 1 base not matched to a gene. The CDR3 region is CASSGLAGTDTQYF. The CDR3 DNA reads as TGTGCCAGCAGCGGACTAGCGGGAACAGATACGCAGTATTTT.

This clone has at least ten counts. Other DNA sequences from this sample encode an identical CDR3 as well. The J gene is TRBJ1-6, the V gene TRBV25-1; D not resolved. The germline V gene encodes CDR1 MGHDK and CDR2 SYGVNS. The CDR3 is made up of 14 amino acids. V lost 1 base, J lost 10 bases, and 11 bases lay in between. Written as DNA, the CDR3 is TGTGCCAGCAGTGAATCCCAGGCTCGGTCACCCCTCCACTTT. The encoded protein is CASSESQARSPLHF.

Only one count was recorded for this clone. The sample contains more than one DNA sequence encoding this CDR3. This chain links TRBV7-3 with TRBJ2-2; possibly TRBD2 for D (5 bases). This CDR3 is built from 14 residues. Germline V gives CDR1 SGHTA, CDR2 FQGTGA. The germline V and J ends were trimmed by 2 bases and 2 bases, with 6 bases remaining between them. CDR3 coding DNA: TGTGCCAGCAGCTTAGGACTCAACACCGGGGAGCTGTTTTTT. This translates into CASSLGLNTGELFF.